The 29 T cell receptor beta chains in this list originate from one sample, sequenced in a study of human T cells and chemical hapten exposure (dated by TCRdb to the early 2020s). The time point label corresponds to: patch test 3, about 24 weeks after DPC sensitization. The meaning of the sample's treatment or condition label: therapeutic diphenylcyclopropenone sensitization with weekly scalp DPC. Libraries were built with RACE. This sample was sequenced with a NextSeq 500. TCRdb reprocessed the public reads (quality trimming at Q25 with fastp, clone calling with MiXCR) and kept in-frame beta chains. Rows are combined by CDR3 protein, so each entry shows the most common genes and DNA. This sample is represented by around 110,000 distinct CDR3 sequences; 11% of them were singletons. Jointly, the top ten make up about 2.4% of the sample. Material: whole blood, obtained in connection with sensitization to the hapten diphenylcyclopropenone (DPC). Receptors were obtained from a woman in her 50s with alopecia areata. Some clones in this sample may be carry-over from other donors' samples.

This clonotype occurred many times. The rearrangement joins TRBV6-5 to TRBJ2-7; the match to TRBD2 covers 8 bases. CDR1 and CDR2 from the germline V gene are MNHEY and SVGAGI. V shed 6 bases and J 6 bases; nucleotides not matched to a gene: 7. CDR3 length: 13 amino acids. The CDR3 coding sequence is TGTGCCAGCAGCCCAAGCGGGAGAAGCGAGCAGTACTTC. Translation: CASSPSGRSEQYF.

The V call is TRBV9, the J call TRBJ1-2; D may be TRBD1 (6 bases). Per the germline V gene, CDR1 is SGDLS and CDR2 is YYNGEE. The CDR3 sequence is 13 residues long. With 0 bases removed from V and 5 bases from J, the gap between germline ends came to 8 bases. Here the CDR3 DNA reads TGTGCCAGCAGCGTAGGGGACACATATGGCTACACCTTC. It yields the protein CASSVGDTYGYTF.

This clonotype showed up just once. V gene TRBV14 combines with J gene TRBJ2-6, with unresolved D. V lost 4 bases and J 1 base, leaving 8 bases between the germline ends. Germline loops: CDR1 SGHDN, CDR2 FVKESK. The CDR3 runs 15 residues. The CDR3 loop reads CASSRTRSGANVLTF. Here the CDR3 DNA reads TGTGCCAGCAGCCGAACCAGGTCTGGGGCCAACGTCCTGACTTTC.

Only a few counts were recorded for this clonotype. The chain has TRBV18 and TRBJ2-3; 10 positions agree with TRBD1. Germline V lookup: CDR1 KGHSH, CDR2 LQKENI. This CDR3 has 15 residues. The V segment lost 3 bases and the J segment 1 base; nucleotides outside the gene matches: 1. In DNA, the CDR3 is TGTGCCAGCTCACCCGGGACAGGGGGCACAGATACGCAGTATTTT. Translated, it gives CASSPGTGGTDTQYF.

Written as DNA, the CDR3 is TGTGCCAGCAGTTATGGGCGTTCAGAGACCCAGTACTTC. Encoded protein: CASSYGRSETQYF. This chain connects TRBV27 to TRBJ2-5; the D is unclear. This CDR3 region has 13 residues. Germline CDR1 is MNHEY and CDR2 is SMNVEV (reference sequence). Trimming cost V 4 bases and J 4 bases, with 10 bases left between them.

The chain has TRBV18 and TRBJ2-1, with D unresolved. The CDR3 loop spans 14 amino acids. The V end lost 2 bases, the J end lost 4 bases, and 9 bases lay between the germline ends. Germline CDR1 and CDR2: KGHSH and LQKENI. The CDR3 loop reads CASSPATQYNEQFF. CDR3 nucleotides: TGTGCCAGCTCACCAGCCACCCAATACAATGAGCAGTTCTTC.

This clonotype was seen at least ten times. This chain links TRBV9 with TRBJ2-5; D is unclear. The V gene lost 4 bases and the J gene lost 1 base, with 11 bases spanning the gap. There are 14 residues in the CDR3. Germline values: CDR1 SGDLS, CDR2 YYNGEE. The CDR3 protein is CASSPPLSQETQYF. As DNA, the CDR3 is TGTGCCAGCAGCCCCCCGTTAAGCCAAGAGACCCAGTACTTC.

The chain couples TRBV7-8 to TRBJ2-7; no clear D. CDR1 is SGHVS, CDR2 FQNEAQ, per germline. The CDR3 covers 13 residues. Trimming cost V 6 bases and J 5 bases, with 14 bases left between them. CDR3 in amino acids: CASSYPTSNEQYF. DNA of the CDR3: TGTGCCAGCAGTTATCCCACCAGTAACGAGCAGTACTTC.

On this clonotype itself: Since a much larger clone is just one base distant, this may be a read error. CDR3 sequence reads: CASGAGNTDTQYF. CDR3 DNA: TGTGCCAGCGGAGCGGGCAACACAGATACGCAGTATTTT. V gene TRBV6-4 combines with J gene TRBJ2-3; a weak D match, TRBD2 (6 bases). Germline CDR1 and CDR2: MRHNA and SNTAGT. V lost 8 bases and J 2 bases, leaving 11 bases between the germline ends. The length of the CDR3 is 13 residues.

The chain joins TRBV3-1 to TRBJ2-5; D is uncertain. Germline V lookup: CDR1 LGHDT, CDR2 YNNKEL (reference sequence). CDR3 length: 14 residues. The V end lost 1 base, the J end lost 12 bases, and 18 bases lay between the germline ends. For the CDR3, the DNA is TGTGCCAGCAGCCAAGGTGCAGGCGTCGAAGCCAAGTACTTC. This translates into CASSQGAGVEAKYF.

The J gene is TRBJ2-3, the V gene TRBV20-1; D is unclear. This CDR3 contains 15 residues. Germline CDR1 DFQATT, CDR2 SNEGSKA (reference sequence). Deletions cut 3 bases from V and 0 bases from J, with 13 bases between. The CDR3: CSASSGSTSTDTQYF. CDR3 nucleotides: TGCAGTGCTAGTTCTGGATCCACTAGCACAGATACGCAGTATTTT.

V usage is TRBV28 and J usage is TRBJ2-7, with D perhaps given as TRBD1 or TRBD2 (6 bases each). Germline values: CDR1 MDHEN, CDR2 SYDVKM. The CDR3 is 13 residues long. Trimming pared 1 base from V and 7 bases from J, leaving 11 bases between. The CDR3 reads CASSLYGGQEQYF. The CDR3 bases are TGTGCCAGCAGTTTATATGGGGGGCAGGAGCAGTACTTC.

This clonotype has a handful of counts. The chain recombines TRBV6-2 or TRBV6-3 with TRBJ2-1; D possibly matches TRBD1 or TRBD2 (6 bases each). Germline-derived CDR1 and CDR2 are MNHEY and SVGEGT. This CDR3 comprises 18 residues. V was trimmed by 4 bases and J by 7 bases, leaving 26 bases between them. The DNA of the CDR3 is TGTGCCAGCAGTTCCCTACTGGGACGCTCGAAGGGGGGAAATGAGCAGTTCTTC. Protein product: CASSSLLGRSKGGNEQFF.

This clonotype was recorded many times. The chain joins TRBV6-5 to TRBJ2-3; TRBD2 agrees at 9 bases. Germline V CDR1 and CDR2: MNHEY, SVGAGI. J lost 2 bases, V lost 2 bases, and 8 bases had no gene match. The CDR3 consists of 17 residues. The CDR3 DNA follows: TGTGCCAGCAGTTACAAACAGCGGGGGGCACACACAGATACGCAGTATTTT. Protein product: CASSYKQRGAHTDTQYF.

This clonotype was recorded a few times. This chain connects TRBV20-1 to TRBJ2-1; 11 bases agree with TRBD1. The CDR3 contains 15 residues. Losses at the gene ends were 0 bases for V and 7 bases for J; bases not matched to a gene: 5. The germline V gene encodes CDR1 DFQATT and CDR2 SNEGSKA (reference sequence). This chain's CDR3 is CSARDGQGAANEQFF. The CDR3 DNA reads TGCAGTGCTAGAGATGGACAGGGGGCGGCAAATGAGCAGTTCTTC.

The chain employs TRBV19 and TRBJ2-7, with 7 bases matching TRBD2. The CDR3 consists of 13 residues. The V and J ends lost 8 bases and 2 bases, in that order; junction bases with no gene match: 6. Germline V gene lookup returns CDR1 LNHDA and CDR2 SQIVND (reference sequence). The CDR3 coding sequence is TGTGCCAGTTCCACGGGACTAACCTACGAGCAGTACTTC. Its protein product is CASSTGLTYEQYF. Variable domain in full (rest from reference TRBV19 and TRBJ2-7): DGGITQSPKYLFRKEGQNVTLSCEQNLNHDAMYWYRQDPGQGLRLIYYSQIVNDFQKGDIAEGYSVSREKKESFPLTVTSAQKNPTAFYLCASSTGLTYEQYFGPGTRLTVT.

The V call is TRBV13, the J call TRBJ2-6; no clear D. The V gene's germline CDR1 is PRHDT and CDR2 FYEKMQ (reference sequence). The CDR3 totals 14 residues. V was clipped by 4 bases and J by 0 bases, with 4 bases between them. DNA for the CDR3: TGTGCCAGCAGCTCCCACTCTGGGGCCAACGTCCTGACTTTC. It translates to CASSSHSGANVLTF.

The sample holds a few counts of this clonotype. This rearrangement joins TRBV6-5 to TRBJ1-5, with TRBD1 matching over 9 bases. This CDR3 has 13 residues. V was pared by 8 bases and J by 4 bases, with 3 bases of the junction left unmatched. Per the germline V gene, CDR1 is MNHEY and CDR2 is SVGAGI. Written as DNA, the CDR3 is TGTGCCAGCGGACAGGGGAGGAATCAGCCCCAGCATTTT. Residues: CASGQGRNQPQHF.

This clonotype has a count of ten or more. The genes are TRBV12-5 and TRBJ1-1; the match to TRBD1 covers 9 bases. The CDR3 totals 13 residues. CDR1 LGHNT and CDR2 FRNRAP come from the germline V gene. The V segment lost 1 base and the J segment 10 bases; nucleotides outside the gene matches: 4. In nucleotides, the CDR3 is TGTGCTAGTGGTTTGGGACAGGGGGGAGCAGCTTTCTTT. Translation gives CASGLGQGGAAFF.

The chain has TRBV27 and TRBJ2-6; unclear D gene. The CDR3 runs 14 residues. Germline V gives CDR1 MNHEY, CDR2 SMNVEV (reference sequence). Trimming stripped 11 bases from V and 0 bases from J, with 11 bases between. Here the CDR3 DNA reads TGTGCCGCGGCCTCCGTCTCTGGGGCCAACGTCCTGACTTTC. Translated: CAAASVSGANVLTF.

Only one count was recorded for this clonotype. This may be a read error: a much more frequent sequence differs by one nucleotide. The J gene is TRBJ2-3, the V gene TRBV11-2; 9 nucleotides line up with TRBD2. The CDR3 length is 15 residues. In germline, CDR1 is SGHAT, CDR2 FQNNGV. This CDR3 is CAGSTGLAYTDTQYF. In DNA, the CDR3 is TGTGCCGGCAGCACAGGACTAGCGTACACAGATACGCAGTATTTT.

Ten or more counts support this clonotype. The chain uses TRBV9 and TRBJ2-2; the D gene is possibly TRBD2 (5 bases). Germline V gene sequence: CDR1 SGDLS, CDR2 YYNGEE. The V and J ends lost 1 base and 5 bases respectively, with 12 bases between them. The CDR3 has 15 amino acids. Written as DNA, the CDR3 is TGTGCCAGCAGCGTAACCGGGGATGGAACCGGGGAGCTGTTTTTT. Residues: CASSVTGDGTGELFF. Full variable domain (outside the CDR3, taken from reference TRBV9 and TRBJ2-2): DSGVTQTPKHLITATGQRVTLRCSPRSGDLSVYWYQQSLDQGLQFLIQYYNGEERAKGNILERFSAQQFPDLHSELNLSSLELGDSALYFCASSVTGDGTGELFFGEGSRLTVL.

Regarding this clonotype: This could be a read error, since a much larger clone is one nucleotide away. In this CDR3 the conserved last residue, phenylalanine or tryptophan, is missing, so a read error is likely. Here the CDR3 DNA reads TGTGCCATCAGCGAGGACAGGGGTACTGAAGCTTTCTCT. Encoded protein: CAISEDRGTEAFS. The rearrangement joins TRBV10-3 to TRBJ1-1; 9 positions match TRBD1. Germline CDR1 ENHRY, CDR2 SYGVKD. V lost 6 bases to trimming and J lost 5 bases; unmatched junction nucleotides: 4. The CDR3 length is 13 residues.

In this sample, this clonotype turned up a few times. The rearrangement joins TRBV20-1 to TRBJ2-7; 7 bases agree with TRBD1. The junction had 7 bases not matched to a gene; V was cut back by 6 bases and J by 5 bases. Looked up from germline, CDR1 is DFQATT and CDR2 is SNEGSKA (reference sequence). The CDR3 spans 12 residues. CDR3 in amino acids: CSAERGRNEQYF. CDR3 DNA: TGCAGTGCCGAGAGGGGGCGGAACGAGCAGTACTTC.

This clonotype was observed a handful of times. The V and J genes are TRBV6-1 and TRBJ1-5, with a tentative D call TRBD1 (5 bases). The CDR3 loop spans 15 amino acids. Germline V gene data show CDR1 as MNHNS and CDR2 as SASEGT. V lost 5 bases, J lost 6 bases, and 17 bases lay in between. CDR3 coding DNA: TGTGCCAGCAGTCCAGGGAATTTGGCGGGTCAGCCCCAGCATTTT. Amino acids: CASSPGNLAGQPQHF.

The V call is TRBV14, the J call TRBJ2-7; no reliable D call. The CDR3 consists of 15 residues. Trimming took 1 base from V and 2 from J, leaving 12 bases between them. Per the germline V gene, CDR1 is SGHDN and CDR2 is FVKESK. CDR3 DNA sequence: TGTGCCAGCAGCCAAGTGGGCCGGGCACCCTACGAGCAGTACTTC. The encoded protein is CASSQVGRAPYEQYF.

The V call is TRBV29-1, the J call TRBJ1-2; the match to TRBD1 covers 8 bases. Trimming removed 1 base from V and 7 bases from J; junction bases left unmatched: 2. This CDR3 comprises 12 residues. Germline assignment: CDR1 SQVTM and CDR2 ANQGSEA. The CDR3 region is CSVEVGQGGYTF. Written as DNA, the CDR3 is TGCAGCGTTGAAGTTGGACAGGGTGGCTACACCTTC.

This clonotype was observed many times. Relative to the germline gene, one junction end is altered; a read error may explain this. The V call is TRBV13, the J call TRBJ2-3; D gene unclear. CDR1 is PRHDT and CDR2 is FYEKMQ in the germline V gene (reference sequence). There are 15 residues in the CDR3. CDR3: CASSLGIAGTNTQYF. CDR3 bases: TGTGCCAGCAGCTTAGGGATAGCCGGCACAAATACGCAGTATTTT.

The chain's CDR3 is CASSSSTSGDLYF. CDR3 DNA sequence: TGTGCCAGCAGCTCTTCGACGAGCGGAGATCTGTACTTC. The J gene is TRBJ2-7, the V gene TRBV12-3 or TRBV12-4; weak D call: TRBD2 (5 bases). The CDR3 runs 13 residues. V dropped 6 bases and J dropped 12 bases, with 21 bases sitting between them.